The 30 T cell receptor beta chains in this list originate from one sample, sequenced in a study of PD-L1 blockade in urothelial cancer. Generated by immunoSEQ multiplex PCR, the TCRdb table keeps only in-frame clones and is missing some. Of approximately 120,000 clones listed, approximately 85% are singletons. The time point denotes: peripheral blood 6 weeks after treatment start. The sample consisted of PBMCs, taken around atezolizumab (anti-PD-L1) treatment. These receptors came from a man aged 50 to 60 with urothelial cancer.

The rearrangement joins TRBV9 to TRBJ1-2, with D possibly matching TRBD1 (6 bases). Germline CDR1 reads SGDLS; CDR2 reads YYNGEE. This CDR3 contains 14 residues. V was cut by 0 bases and J by 6 bases, with 12 bases left in between. CDR3 sequence reads: CASSVEGGAHGYTF. CDR3 coding DNA: TGTGCCAGCAGCGTAGAAGGGGGGGCGCATGGCTACACCTTC.

The rearrangement uses TRBV28 and TRBJ2-2; TRBD2 agrees at 11 bases. Germline loops: CDR1 MDHEN, CDR2 SYDVKM. This CDR3 is built from 14 residues. The V and J ends lost 5 bases and 5 bases, in that order; junction bases with no gene match: 1. This CDR3 is CASSTSGSTGELFF. The CDR3 DNA reads TGTGCCAGCAGTACTAGCGGGAGTACCGGGGAGCTGTTTTTT.

This chain links TRBV6-1 with TRBJ1-5; 7 bases are shared with TRBD1. Losses at the gene ends were 8 bases for V and 2 bases for J; bases not matched to a gene: 3. Germline CDR1 MNHNS, CDR2 SASEGT. The CDR3 has 13 residues. The DNA of the CDR3 is TGTGCCAGCCTGGGGACAGGCAATCAGCCCCAGCATTTT. Its translation: CASLGTGNQPQHF.

The rearrangement links TRBV28 to TRBJ2-1; 8 nucleotides line up with TRBD2. The CDR3 runs to 17 residues. CDR1 MDHEN and CDR2 SYDVKM come from the germline V gene. The trim removed 6 bases at V and 7 bases at J, leaving 17 bases unmatched. In nucleotides, the CDR3 is TGTGCCAGCAGGGGCCTAGCGGGCGACGGAGGAGGGAATGAGCAGTTCTTC. Protein product: CASRGLAGDGGGNEQFF. The full variable domain, with the rest looked up from reference TRBV28 and TRBJ2-1, is DVKVTQSSRYLVKRTGEKVFLECVQDMDHENMFWYRQDPGLGLRLIYFSYDVKMKEKGDIPEGYSVSREKKERFSLILESASTNQTSMYLCASRGLAGDGGGNEQFFGPGTRLTVL.

This clone was found once. The chain joins TRBV5-6 to TRBJ2-2, with D perhaps TRBD1 (5 bases). The CDR3 has 16 amino acids. The V and J ends lost 6 bases and 2 bases respectively, with 17 bases between them. CDR1 is SGHDT and CDR2 is YYEEEE in the germline V gene. CDR3 amino acids: CASILLGRENTGELFF. DNA of the CDR3: TGTGCCAGCATCCTTCTTGGCAGGGAAAACACCGGGGAGCTGTTTTTT.

The chain uses TRBV28 and TRBJ2-4; tentative D call: TRBD1 (6 bases). Trimming shortened V by 5 bases and J by 4 bases, and 9 bases separated the two germline ends. Germline loops: CDR1 MDHEN, CDR2 SYDVKM. The CDR3 consists of 13 residues. The CDR3 DNA follows: TGTGCCAGCAGTCGGGACACTAAAAACATTCAGTACTTC. It codes for CASSRDTKNIQYF.

This sequence joins TRBV9 and TRBJ2-6, with 7 bases identical to TRBD1. Germline trimming cut 3 bases from V and 4 bases from J; bases unmatched to any gene: 7. CDR3 length: 16 amino acids. Germline CDR1 SGDLS, CDR2 YYNGEE. CDR3 protein: CASSGTGVEGANVLTF. The CDR3 nucleotides are TGTGCCAGCAGCGGTACAGGGGTGGAAGGGGCCAACGTCCTGACTTTC.

The chain links TRBV27 to TRBJ2-5, with a tentative D call TRBD2 (6 bases). CDR3 length: 13 residues. V gave up 6 bases and J gave up 5 bases, with 13 bases separating them. CDR1 and CDR2 (germline): MNHEY, SMNVEV (reference sequence). The DNA for the CDR3 is TGTGCCAGCAGAGTCTCGGGAGCTGAGACCCAGTACTTC. Translated, it gives CASRVSGAETQYF.

The gene calls are TRBV29-1 and TRBJ1-1; 8 bases agree with TRBD1. V was clipped by 6 bases and J by 4 bases; unmatched bases: 7. The CDR3 sequence is 13 residues long. The V gene's germline CDR1 is SQVTM and CDR2 ANQGSEA. The CDR3 DNA is TGCAGCGTGCGACAGGGGACCAGCACTGAAGCTTTCTTT. Translation gives CSVRQGTSTEAFF.

The sample holds a few counts of this clone. V and J are TRBV30 and TRBJ1-2; 7 nucleotides line up with TRBD1. This CDR3 has 12 amino acids. CDR1 is GTSNPN and CDR2 is SVGIG in the germline V gene (reference sequence). The V gene end was trimmed by 8 bases and the J gene end by 5 bases; junction bases not matched to a gene: 8. Here the CDR3 reads CAGPRDRYGYTF. Here the CDR3 DNA reads TGTGCCGGACCCCGGGACAGATATGGCTACACCTTC. Combining the CDR3 with reference TRBV30 and TRBJ1-2 gives the whole variable domain SQTIHQWPATLVQPVGSPLSLECTVEGTSNPNLYWYRQAAGRGLQLLFYSVGIGQISSEVPQNLSASRPQDRQFILSSKKLLLSDSGFYLCAGPRDRYGYTFGSGTRLTVV.

There are a few counts of this clone. J is TRBJ1-5 and V is TRBV7-2; possible D gene TRBD1, 5 bases. CDR1 SGHTA and CDR2 FQGNSA come from the germline V gene. V was trimmed by 4 bases and J by 7 bases, leaving 11 bases between them. This CDR3 region has 13 residues. DNA of the CDR3: TGTGCCAGCAGCTCCGACAGCCTACAGCCCCAGCATTTT. The encoded protein is CASSSDSLQPQHF.

The chain links TRBV10-3 to TRBJ1-2; a weak D match, TRBD1 (5 bases). The CDR3 totals 14 residues. CDR1 and CDR2 from the germline V gene are ENHRY and SYGVKD. The ends were cut back, 10 bases at V and 3 bases at J, with 18 bases in the middle. In DNA, the CDR3 is TGTGCCACCACATTTTTCGGGGGGGACTATGGCTACACCTTC. The encoded protein is CATTFFGGDYGYTF.

A few counts support this clone. The chain couples TRBV7-2 to TRBJ2-1; tentative D call: TRBD2 (5 bases). Trimming stripped 5 bases from V and 8 bases from J, with 19 bases between. Germline loops: CDR1 SGHTA, CDR2 FQGNSA. The CDR3 is 15 residues long. This chain's CDR3 is CASSKRRKFGDEQFF. CDR3 DNA: TGTGCCAGCAGCAAGCGGCGCAAGTTTGGTGATGAGCAGTTCTTC.

This chain links TRBV27 with TRBJ1-5; 7 bases align to TRBD1. Germline lookup yields CDR1 MNHEY and CDR2 SMNVEV (reference sequence). Losses at the gene ends were 2 bases for V and 3 bases for J; bases not matched to a gene: 1. The CDR3 has 14 residues. Here the CDR3 reads CASSLRGLNQPQHF. CDR3 coding DNA: TGTGCCAGCAGTTTAAGGGGGCTCAATCAGCCCCAGCATTTT.

The J gene is TRBJ2-6, the V gene TRBV7-7; D remains unclear. The CDR3 has 15 residues. The V gene's germline CDR1 is SSHAT and CDR2 FNYEAQ (reference sequence). V shed 3 bases and J shed 5 bases, with 11 bases lying between them. CDR3 residues: CASSLPQSRANVLTF. The CDR3 nucleotides are TGTGCCAGCAGCTTGCCACAAAGTCGGGCCAACGTCCTGACTTTC.

The chain couples TRBV4-1 to TRBJ2-7; D is possibly TRBD2 (5 bases). Germline CDR1 reads MGHRA; CDR2 reads YSYEKL. Trimming shortened V by 0 bases and J by 3 bases, and 6 bases separated the two germline ends. The CDR3 totals 13 residues. The DNA for the CDR3 is TGCGCCAGCAGCCAAGACGGGAACTACGAGCAGTACTTC. Its protein product is CASSQDGNYEQYF.

The table lists this clone with a few counts. V is TRBV5-8 and J is TRBJ2-1, with D possibly matching TRBD2 (5 bases). CDR3 length: 10 amino acids. The germline CDR1 and CDR2 sequences are SGHTS and YDEGEE. V was cut by 10 bases and J by 13 bases, with 15 bases left in between. Here the CDR3 DNA reads TGTGCCGGGCTAGCCACTGGTCAGTTCTTC. As protein: CAGLATGQFF. The full variable domain, its missing parts supplied by reference TRBV5-8 and TRBJ2-1, is EAGVTQSPTHLIKTRGQQATLRCSPISGHTSVYWYQQALGLGLQFLLWYDEGEERNRGNFPPRFSGRQFPNYSSELNVNALELEDSALYLCAGLATGQFFGPGTRLTVL.

This clone was detected only a few times. At the DNA level, this CDR3 is encoded by other sequences in the same sample as well. The genes are TRBV4-1 and TRBJ1-2, with D tentatively TRBD1 (6 bases). V was trimmed by 0 bases and J by 8 bases, leaving 13 bases between them. CDR1 MGHRA and CDR2 YSYEKL come from the germline V gene. The CDR3 spans 14 residues. This CDR3 is CASSQDENRDGYTF. The CDR3 DNA reads as TGCGCCAGCAGCCAAGATGAGAACAGGGACGGCTACACCTTC.

This clone turned up a few times. This CDR3 is CASSSDRVSNEKLFF. The CDR3 bases are TGTGCCAGCAGTTCGGACAGGGTATCTAATGAAAAACTGTTTTTT. This chain joins TRBV6-6 and TRBJ1-4, with 8 nucleotides matching TRBD1. CDR1 is MNHNY and CDR2 is SVGAGI in the germline V gene (reference sequence). The ends lost 4 bases at V and 3 bases at J; junction bases unmatched: 4. The CDR3 consists of 15 residues.

V usage is TRBV19 and J usage is TRBJ1-1; D possibly corresponds to TRBD1 (5 bases). In germline, CDR1 is LNHDA, CDR2 SQIVND (reference sequence). The V and J ends lost 0 bases and 11 bases respectively, with 16 bases between them. This CDR3 has 14 residues. The CDR3 DNA sequence: TGTGCCAGTAGTATAGATCAGTGGAAGGGGTCGGCTTTCTTT. This encodes CASSIDQWKGSAFF.

This clone was detected only a few times. The chain recombines TRBV19 with TRBJ2-1, with 7 bases matching TRBD2. This CDR3 comprises 14 residues. Losses at the gene ends were 4 bases for V and 9 bases for J; bases not matched to a gene: 9. Germline values: CDR1 LNHDA, CDR2 SQIVND (reference sequence). The CDR3: CASSKLGGMGEQFF. The DNA for the CDR3 is TGTGCCAGTAGTAAGCTGGGAGGGATGGGTGAGCAGTTCTTC.

The rearrangement uses TRBV6-6 and TRBJ2-1, with 11 bases aligning to TRBD2. V was pared by 4 bases and J by 4 bases, with 3 bases of the junction left unmatched. The CDR3 totals 15 residues. Germline V gene data show CDR1 as MNHNY and CDR2 as SVGAGI (reference sequence). The CDR3 DNA sequence: TGTGCCAGCAGTTTCGGGACTAGCGGATACAATGAGCAGTTCTTC. Amino acid sequence: CASSFGTSGYNEQFF.

The chain carries TRBV19 and TRBJ1-5; TRBD1 matches at 7 bases. After removal of 4 bases from V and 0 bases from J, the junction contained 9 bases not matched to a gene. The CDR3 is made up of 17 amino acids. The V gene's germline CDR1 is LNHDA and CDR2 SQIVND (reference sequence). The CDR3 DNA follows: TGTGCCAGTAGTAAGGGGGCAGGAGCTTTTAGCAATCAGCCCCAGCATTTT. Translated, it gives CASSKGAGAFSNQPQHF.

This chain uses TRBV7-8 with TRBJ2-2; TRBD2 matches 11 bases. The junction had 9 bases not matched to a gene; V was cut back by 6 bases and J by 6 bases. CDR3 length: 16 residues. Germline CDR1 is SGHVS and CDR2 is FQNEAQ. CDR3 sequence (DNA): TGTGCCAGCAGTTTACTAGCGGGAGTGGTGGCCGGGGAGCTGTTTTTT. It specifies CASSLLAGVVAGELFF. Full variable domain (missing parts from reference TRBV7-8 and TRBJ2-2): GAGVSQSPRYKVAKRGQDVALRCDPISGHVSLFWYQQALGQGPEFLTYFQNEAQLDKSGLPSDRFFAERPEGSVSTLKIQRTQQEDSAVYLCASSLLAGVVAGELFFGEGSRLTVL.

V usage is TRBV28 and J usage is TRBJ2-7; 8 bases match TRBD2. Trimming removed 7 bases from V and 7 bases from J; junction bases left unmatched: 6. The germline V gene encodes CDR1 MDHEN and CDR2 SYDVKM. The CDR3 runs 12 residues. In DNA form, the CDR3 reads TGTGCCAGCACTAGCGGGTCCGGGGAGCAGTACTTC. Amino acids: CASTSGSGEQYF.

The rearrangement joins TRBV6-4 to TRBJ1-1; 9 bases match TRBD1. The ends lost 3 bases at V and 4 bases at J; junction bases unmatched: 3. The CDR3 consists of 14 residues. Germline CDR1 MRHNA, CDR2 SNTAGT. CDR3 loop: CASSEDRGATEAFF. The CDR3 DNA reads as TGTGCCAGCAGTGAGGACAGGGGTGCCACTGAAGCTTTCTTT.

The rearrangement uses TRBV6-1 and TRBJ2-1; a possible D gene is TRBD2 (6 bases). CDR3 size: 15 residues. Germline CDR1 and CDR2: MNHNS and SASEGT. The V gene lost 7 bases and the J gene lost 4 bases, with 17 bases spanning the gap. CDR3 sequence: CASTRAEGTYNEQFF. The CDR3 nucleotides are TGTGCCAGCACCCGGGCGGAGGGGACTTACAATGAGCAGTTCTTC.

The chain couples TRBV7-9 to TRBJ1-2, with 7 bases aligning to TRBD1. Germline V CDR1 and CDR2: SEHNR, FQNEAQ (reference sequence). The length of the CDR3 is 14 residues. V was clipped by 2 bases and J by 7 bases; unmatched bases: 7. The CDR3 reads CASSLLGGPSGYTF. The CDR3 bases are TGTGCCAGCAGCTTATTAGGGGGCCCGAGTGGCTACACCTTC.

This clone was observed a few times. The rearrangement uses TRBV19 and TRBJ1-2, with 7 bases lining up with TRBD1. The CDR3 is 12 amino acids. V trimming: 7 bases; J trimming: 4 bases; junction bases outside the gene matches: 3. Germline CDR1 LNHDA, CDR2 SQIVND (reference sequence). As DNA, the CDR3 is TGTGCCAGTAAGCACAGGGGCTATGGCTACACCTTC. Its protein product is CASKHRGYGYTF.

The V gene is TRBV10-3, the J gene TRBJ2-7; 12 bases match TRBD1. Germline-derived CDR1 and CDR2 are ENHRY and SYGVKD. The CDR3 has 13 residues. V was pared by 10 bases and J by 5 bases, with 6 bases of the junction left unmatched. CDR3 sequence: CATSGTGGNEQYF. Written as DNA, the CDR3 is TGTGCCACGTCCGGGACAGGGGGCAACGAGCAGTACTTC.